These 8 T cell receptor beta chains originate from one sample sequenced in a study of blood T cell repertoires in COVID-19. Sequencing was performed with immunoSEQ multiplex PCR; in TCRdb, only in-frame clones are kept and a portion is missing. This sample has over 40,000 clones, with approximately 90% found just once. The sequenced material came from peripheral blood. The receptor source for this set is an elderly man with acute or convalescent COVID-19.

This clone has only a few counts. This chain connects TRBV6-5 to TRBJ2-1; TRBD2 agrees at 8 bases. V shed 8 bases and J 5 bases; nucleotides not matched to a gene: 8. The CDR3 length is 14 residues. CDR1 is MNHEY, CDR2 SVGAGI, per germline. The CDR3 is CASGRRGADNEQFF. The DNA for the CDR3 is TGTGCCAGCGGGAGGCGGGGGGCAGACAATGAGCAGTTCTTC.

The chain's CDR3 is CAIRLGDTMNTEAFF. DNA for the CDR3: TGTGCCATCAGACTGGGAGACACCATGAACACTGAAGCTTTCTTT. V is TRBV10-3 and J is TRBJ1-1; D is unclear. The germline CDR1 and CDR2 sequences are ENHRY and SYGVKD. This CDR3 has 15 amino acids. The V end was cut by 6 bases, the J end by 0 bases, with 14 bases between.

The chain uses TRBV7-6 and TRBJ1-4, with 7 bases lining up with TRBD1. The ends lost 1 base at V and 2 bases at J; junction bases unmatched: 4. Looked up from germline, CDR1 is SGHVS and CDR2 is FNYEAQ. CDR3 length: 16 residues. CDR3 amino acids: CASSLGQGMTNEKLFF. The CDR3 DNA follows: TGTGCCAGCAGCTTAGGACAGGGTATGACTAATGAAAAACTGTTTTTT.

This clone was recorded a few times. This rearrangement joins TRBV9 to TRBJ1-2; tentatively, D is TRBD1 (5 bases). Germline V gene sequence: CDR1 SGDLS, CDR2 YYNGEE. V was trimmed by 0 bases and J by 2 bases, leaving 8 bases between them. The CDR3 extends over 14 amino acids. The CDR3 sequence: CASSVDGANYGYTF. CDR3 coding DNA: TGTGCCAGCAGCGTAGATGGGGCGAACTATGGCTACACCTTC.

This chain links TRBV24-1 with TRBJ1-1; no clear D. Germline CDR1 reads KGHDR; CDR2 reads SFDVKD. The CDR3 runs to 14 residues. The V end lost 2 bases, the J end lost 1 base, and 7 bases lay between the germline ends. CDR3 protein: CATSDSRWNTEAFF. The CDR3 DNA sequence: TGTGCCACCAGTGATTCCCGGTGGAACACTGAAGCTTTCTTT.

The rearrangement uses TRBV3-1 (or the pseudogene TRBV3-2) and TRBJ2-7; no reliable D call. The CDR3 runs to 11 residues. Trimming left V 5 bases short and J 3 bases short, with 5 bases between. Looked up from germline, CDR1 is LGHDT and CDR2 is YNNKEL (reference sequence). The CDR3 reads CASSGLYEQYF. CDR3 DNA: TGTGCCAGCAGCGGGCTCTACGAGCAGTACTTC.

The chain joins TRBV29-1 to TRBJ1-1; 8 bases agree with TRBD1. Germline lookup yields CDR1 SQVTM and CDR2 ANQGSEA. This CDR3 comprises 15 residues. Unmatched junction bases numbered 9, after V lost 3 bases and J lost 3 bases. CDR3 nucleotides: TGCAGCGTTGACGGACAGGGTTCGGCCCACACTGAAGCTTTCTTT. This codes for CSVDGQGSAHTEAFF.

The rearrangement uses TRBV9 and TRBJ2-3; 9 positions match TRBD1. Germline lookup yields CDR1 SGDLS and CDR2 YYNGEE. This CDR3 spans 19 amino acids. Trimming took 0 bases from V and 0 from J; bases not matched to a gene: 11. CDR3 in DNA: TGTGCCAGCAGCGTAGGGTGGACAGGGGCGCCGTCTAGCACAGATACGCAGTATTTT. This encodes CASSVGWTGAPSSTDTQYF. The full variable domain, completed using reference TRBV9 and TRBJ2-3, is DSGVTQTPKHLITATGQRVTLRCSPRSGDLSVYWYQQSLDQGLQFLIQYYNGEERAKGNILERFSAQQFPDLHSELNLSSLELGDSALYFCASSVGWTGAPSSTDTQYFGPGTRLTVL.